This T cell receptor (beta chain) was found in a study of quantifying T cell responses using KT2 cells. Whole-study context: RNA was reverse transcribed with TCR alpha and beta constant-region primers. The second PCR was a qPCR stopped at a predetermined fluorescence threshold.

A single-stranded UMI oligo with SP2 sequence was ligated to cDNA 3' ends. First-round PCR used about 4 cycles and beta primers RC1.1 and RC1.2 covering TRBC1 and TRBC2. TCRdb ran MiXCR on the UMI-ligation and nested PCR reads and lists one entry per CDR3 protein. Here the sample spans around 56,000 distinct CDR3 sequences, roughly an eighth being singletons. J was trimmed by 9 bases and V by 3 bases; bases with no gene match: 9. The CDR3 length is 15 residues. Germline V CDR1 and CDR2: KGHSH, LQKENI. Input material: PBMCs spiked with cells of the T cell clone KT2. The rearrangement uses TRBV18 and TRBJ2-1; the match to TRBD1 covers 9 bases. The sequence derives from a human donor. The CDR3 is CASSPSGTGRSEQFF. In DNA form, the CDR3 reads TGTGCCAGCTCACCCTCCGGGACAGGGAGGAGTGAGCAGTTCTTC.